This T cell receptor (beta chain) is drawn from a study of human T cells and chemical hapten exposure. Whole blood, unfractionated, served as the material for total RNA extraction. TCRdb reprocessed the 5' RACE reads with MiXCR, giving one entry per CDR3 protein. Found here are roughly 81,000 distinct CDR3 sequences, 15% to 20% of them singletons; the top ten hold about 6.5%. In its sample, this clonotype was seen a few times. V gave up 5 bases and J gave up 0 bases, with 20 bases separating them. The CDR3 sequence is 17 residues long. Germline assignment: CDR1 MNHNS and CDR2 SASEGT. The chain is built from TRBV6-1 and TRBJ2-7, with a tentative D call TRBD2 (6 bases). This clonotype originated in a female donor in good health. CDR3 amino acids: CASSPSAEGRSSYEQYF. The CDR3 coding sequence is TGTGCCAGCAGTCCCTCGGCGGAAGGGAGGAGCTCCTACGAGCAGTACTTC.